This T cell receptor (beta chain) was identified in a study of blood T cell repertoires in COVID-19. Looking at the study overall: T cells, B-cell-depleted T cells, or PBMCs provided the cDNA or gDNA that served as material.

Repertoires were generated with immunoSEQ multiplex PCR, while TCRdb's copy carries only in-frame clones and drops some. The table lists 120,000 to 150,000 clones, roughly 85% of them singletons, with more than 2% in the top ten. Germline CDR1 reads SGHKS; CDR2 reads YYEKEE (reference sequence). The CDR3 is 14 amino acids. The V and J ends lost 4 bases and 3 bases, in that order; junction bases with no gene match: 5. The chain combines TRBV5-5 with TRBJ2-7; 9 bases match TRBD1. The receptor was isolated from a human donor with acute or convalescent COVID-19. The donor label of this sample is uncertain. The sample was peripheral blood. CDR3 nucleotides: TGTGCCAGCAGCACACCGGGACAGGGCTACGAGCAGTACGTC. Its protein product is CASSTPGQGYEQYV.